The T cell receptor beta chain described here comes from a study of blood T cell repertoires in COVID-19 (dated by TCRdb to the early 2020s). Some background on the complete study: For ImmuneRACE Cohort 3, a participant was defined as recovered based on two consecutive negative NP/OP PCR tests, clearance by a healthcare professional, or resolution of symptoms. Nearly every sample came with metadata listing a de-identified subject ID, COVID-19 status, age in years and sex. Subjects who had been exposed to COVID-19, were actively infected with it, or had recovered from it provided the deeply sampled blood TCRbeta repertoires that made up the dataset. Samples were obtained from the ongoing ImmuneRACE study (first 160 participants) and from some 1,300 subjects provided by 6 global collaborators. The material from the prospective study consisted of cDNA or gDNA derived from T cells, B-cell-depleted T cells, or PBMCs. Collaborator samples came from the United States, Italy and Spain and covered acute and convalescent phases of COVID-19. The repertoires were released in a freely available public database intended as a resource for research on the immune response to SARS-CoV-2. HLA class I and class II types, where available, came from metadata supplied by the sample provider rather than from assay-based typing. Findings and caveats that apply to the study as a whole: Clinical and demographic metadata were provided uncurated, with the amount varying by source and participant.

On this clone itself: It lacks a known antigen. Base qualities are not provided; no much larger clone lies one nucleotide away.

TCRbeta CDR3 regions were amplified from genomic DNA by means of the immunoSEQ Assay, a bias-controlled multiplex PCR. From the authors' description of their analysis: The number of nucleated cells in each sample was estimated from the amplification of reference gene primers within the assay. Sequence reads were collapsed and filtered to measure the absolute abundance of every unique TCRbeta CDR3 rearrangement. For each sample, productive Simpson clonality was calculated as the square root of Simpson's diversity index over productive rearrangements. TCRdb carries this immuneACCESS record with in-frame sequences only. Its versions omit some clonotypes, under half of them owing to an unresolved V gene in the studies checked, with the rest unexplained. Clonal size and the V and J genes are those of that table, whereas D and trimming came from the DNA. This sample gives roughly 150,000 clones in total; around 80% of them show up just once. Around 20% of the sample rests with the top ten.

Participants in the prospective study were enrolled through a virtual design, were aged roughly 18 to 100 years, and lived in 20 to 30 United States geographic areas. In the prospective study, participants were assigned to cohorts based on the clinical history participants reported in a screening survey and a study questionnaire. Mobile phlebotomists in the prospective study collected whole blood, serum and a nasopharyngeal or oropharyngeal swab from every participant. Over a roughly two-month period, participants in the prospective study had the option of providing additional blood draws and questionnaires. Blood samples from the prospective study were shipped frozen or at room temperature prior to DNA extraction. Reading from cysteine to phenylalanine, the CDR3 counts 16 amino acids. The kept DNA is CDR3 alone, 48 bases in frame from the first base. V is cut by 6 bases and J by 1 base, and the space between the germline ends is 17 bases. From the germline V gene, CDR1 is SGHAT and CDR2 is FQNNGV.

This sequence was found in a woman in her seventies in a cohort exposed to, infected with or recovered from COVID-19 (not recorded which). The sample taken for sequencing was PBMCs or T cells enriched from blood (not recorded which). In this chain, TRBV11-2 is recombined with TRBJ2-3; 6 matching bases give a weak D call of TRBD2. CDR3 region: CASSGRLSGRTDTQYF. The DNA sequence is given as TGTGCCAGCAGTGGGAGGCTGAGCGGCCGCACAGATACGCAGTATTTT.